This T cell receptor beta chain emerged from a study of neurological immune-mediated disorders. The study's findings and limits: Healthy controls had more TCR clonal expansion than multiple sclerosis, which showed the least, whereas HTLV-1-associated myelopathy showed the most.

Each CDR3 protein gets one entry after TCRdb re-called the 5' RACE reads with MiXCR. This sample has some 56,000 distinct CDR3 sequences, with approximately 3.9% found just once. As to this clonotype: The antigen remains undetermined. A read error may produce the germline difference seen at one junction end.

The CDR3 spans 13 residues. Looked up from germline, CDR1 is DFQATT and CDR2 is SNEGSKA (reference sequence). The rearrangement uses TRBV20-1 and TRBJ1-6; D possibly corresponds to TRBD1 (6 bases). This receptor was obtained from a man between 60 and 75 years old with multiple sclerosis. The sequenced sample consisted of PBMCs. In DNA form, the CDR3 reads TGCAGTTGTACCGGACAGCCAAATTCAACCCTCAACTTT. It translates to CSCTGQPNSTLNF.